A selection of T cell receptor beta chains follows, all from one sample in a study of cytomegalovirus exposure and HLA in healthy donors. TCRdb keeps only in-frame clones here, not all; method: immunoSEQ multiplex PCR. The sample has roughly 140,000 clones; 82% are singletons. Input material: PBMCs. The source is a woman aged 60-75 years in good health and CMV-seropositive. CDR3s leave out the opening cysteine and the closing phenylalanine or tryptophan. Each record gives: J gene, V gene, CDR3 protein.

J: TRBJ2-2; V: TRBV18; CDR3: ASSPAGGANTGELF
J: TRBJ2-3; V: TRBV27; CDR3: ASSLPGGATSTDTQY
J: TRBJ1-3; V: TRBV2; CDR3: ASSVQNTIY
J: TRBJ1-4; V: TRBV2; CDR3: ASADSVFEKLF
J: TRBJ2-1; V: TRBV4-3; CDR3: ASSRVAGGSDEQF
J: TRBJ2-5; V: TRBV5-1; CDR3: ASSPGTSGGAETQY
J: TRBJ2-7; V: TRBV19; CDR3: ASRPQGGEQY
J: TRBJ2-3; V: TRBV28; CDR3: ASSFTLAANTQY
J: TRBJ2-7; V: TRBV2; CDR3: ASKVNAGPYEQY
J: TRBJ1-5; V: TRBV4-1; CDR3: ASSQVGRKTRGNQPQH
J: TRBJ2-3; V: TRBV4-3; CDR3: ASSQGLAGGPVDTQY
J: TRBJ2-7; V: TRBV2; CDR3: ASSVVRVSEQY
J: TRBJ1-5; V: TRBV28; CDR3: ASSSDRGLRRPQH
J: TRBJ1-2; V: TRBV28; CDR3: ASSLLGQIYGYT
J: TRBJ2-1; V: TRBV11-3; CDR3: ASRYRGLAESSYNEQF
J: TRBJ1-2; V: TRBV2; CDR3: ASSPIQGLRGYT
J: TRBJ2-3; V: TRBV30; CDR3: AWSGGLTDTQY
J: TRBJ2-3; V: TRBV5-1; CDR3: ASGRVGSRDTQY
J: TRBJ2-2; V: TRBV30; CDR3: AWSGTSGNIGELF
J: TRBJ1-4; V: TRBV7-2; CDR3: ASSLGPGNEKLF
J: TRBJ1-6; V: TRBV15; CDR3: ATSGSSYNSPLH
J: TRBJ1-5; V: TRBV6-7; CDR3: ASSPAGQPQH
J: TRBJ2-7; V: TRBV9; CDR3: ASSVGVGVGSYEQY
J: TRBJ1-1; V: TRBV27; CDR3: ASSSPRDRVNTEAF
J: TRBJ1-3; V: TRBV10-3; CDR3: AISQHRGRNTIY
J: TRBJ1-2; V: TRBV6-5; CDR3: ASSRGTDNGYT
J: TRBJ1-5; V: TRBV6-6; CDR3: ASSSPSLSNQPQH
J: TRBJ1-2; V: TRBV19; CDR3: ASIGEWEGYT
J: TRBJ1-4; V: TRBV19; CDR3: ASSRLLPNEKLF
J: TRBJ1-5; V: TRBV19; CDR3: ASSTGGNQPQH
J: TRBJ1-1; V: TRBV25-1; CDR3: ASSGSGGYFEAF
J: TRBJ2-5; V: TRBV4-2; CDR3: ASSQEGAQAETQY
J: TRBJ2-7; V: TRBV9; CDR3: ASSEGLAGGGYEQY
J: TRBJ2-3; V: TRBV7-3; CDR3: ASSLTSGGGDTQY
J: TRBJ2-7; V: TRBV10-2; CDR3: ASTSGLALPYEQY
J: TRBJ2-7; V: TRBV19; CDR3: ASSEQGSYEQY
J: TRBJ2-2; V: TRBV11-3; CDR3: ASSQQTNTGELF
J: TRBJ2-3; V: TRBV7-2; CDR3: ASSLGTSGRGDTQY
J: TRBJ2-1; V: TRBV4-3; CDR3: ASSQEIQNEQF
J: .; V: TRBV30; CDR3: AWSLDRTYEQY
J: TRBJ2-4; V: TRBV4-3; CDR3: ASSRYLAGEAKNIQY
J: TRBJ1-3; V: TRBV7-2; CDR3: ASRGLIGNTIY
J: TRBJ1-2; V: TRBV6-4; CDR3: ASSRDRGDYGYT
J: TRBJ2-7; V: TRBV4-2; CDR3: ASSQELAGSYEQY
J: TRBJ2-2; V: TRBV19; CDR3: ASKLASLNTGELF
J: TRBJ2-1; V: TRBV7-3; CDR3: ASSWTGTGTNEQF
J: TRBJ2-1; V: TRBV5-5; CDR3: ASSLRAEQF
J: TRBJ1-6; V: TRBV6-1; CDR3: ASSARVRQGNSPLH
J: TRBJ1-1; V: TRBV6-4; CDR3: ASSDGRSTEAF
J: TRBJ2-1; V: TRBV15; CDR3: ATSTGTEI
J: TRBJ2-7; V: TRBV30; CDR3: AWTRTAAYEQY
J: TRBJ1-2; V: TRBV4-2; CDR3: ASSQDWAGPGYGYT
J: TRBJ1-1; V: TRBV7-2; CDR3: ASSPGPMNTEAF
J: TRBJ2-1; V: TRBV30; CDR3: AWQGLGNNEQF
J: TRBJ2-3; V: TRBV4-3; CDR3: ASSQAEYDTQY
J: TRBJ1-1; V: TRBV6-1; CDR3: ASSEGRGLYQAF
J: TRBJ1-5; V: TRBV28; CDR3: ASSRSPGRNEPQH
J: TRBJ1-1; V: TRBV28; CDR3: ASSLMSSYTEAF
J: TRBJ2-3; V: TRBV11-3; CDR3: ASGPSGSPGTQY
J: TRBJ1-1; V: TRBV27; CDR3: ASSSLLGGDTEAF